This TCR beta chain was sequenced during a study of cytomegalovirus exposure and HLA in healthy donors. The CDR3 runs 15 residues. The PCR was carried out with 60 Vbeta primers and 13 Jbeta primers. The data were produced by immunoSEQ multiplex PCR, yet TCRdb's version contains in-frame clones alone and is incomplete. There are some 170,000 clones in the sample; roughly three quarters occur only once, and about 1.3% lies in the top ten. Specimen: PBMCs. V and J are TRBV21-1 and TRBJ2-7; the listed D gene, TRBD2, was not tested against the DNA. TRBV21-1 is a recognized pseudogene. This receptor was identified in a man aged 55 to 70 in good health and CMV-seronegative. The CDR3 DNA reads as TGTGCCAGCAGCAAAGTCGCGGGATATTCCTACGAGCAGTACTTC. It is translated as CASSKVAGYSYEQYF.